Below are 25 T cell receptor beta chains sequenced from a single sample in a study of blood T cell repertoires in COVID-19. This table comes from immunoSEQ multiplex PCR, and its TCRdb copy is limited to in-frame clones, with some not included. The top ten hold approximately 1.8% of the sample, which has a few hundred thousand clones, about nine tenths seen once. What was sequenced was peripheral blood. Receptor source: a woman in her 30s with COVID-19, enrolled during active disease.

This clone came up once. The chain couples TRBV4-2 to TRBJ1-5, with 7 bases matching TRBD1. The CDR3 is 15 residues long. Germline V gene data show CDR1 as LGHNA and CDR2 as YNFKEQ. The junction had 3 bases not matched to a gene; V was cut back by 1 base and J by 3 bases. CDR3: CASSQGGTDNQPQHF. CDR3 DNA sequence: TGTGCCAGCAGCCAAGGTGGGACAGACAATCAGCCCCAGCATTTT.

This clone was seen once. The chain couples TRBV6-6 to TRBJ2-2, with TRBD1 identical over 9 bases. Unmatched junction bases numbered 3, after V lost 4 bases and J lost 0 bases. The CDR3 is 16 amino acids. CDR1 MNHNY and CDR2 SVGAGI come from the germline V gene (reference sequence). The CDR3 here is CASSSGTGTNTGELFF. CDR3 in DNA: TGTGCCAGCAGTTCAGGGACAGGGACGAACACCGGGGAGCTGTTTTTT.

The rearrangement joins TRBV30 to TRBJ2-7; 7 bases align to TRBD1. Trimming removed 2 bases from V and 4 bases from J; junction bases left unmatched: 11. This CDR3 has 15 residues. Germline V gene lookup returns CDR1 GTSNPN and CDR2 SVGIG (reference sequence). The DNA for the CDR3 is TGTGCCTGGAGTCTTTCGACAGGGCCTTTATACGAGCAGTACTTC. Protein sequence: CAWSLSTGPLYEQYF.

This CDR3 reads CASSFGSYTGELFF. The CDR3 region has the DNA TGTGCCAGCAGTTTTGGGAGCTACACCGGGGAGCTGTTTTTT. V is TRBV27 and J is TRBJ2-2, with D perhaps TRBD2 (5 bases). V gave up 3 bases and J gave up 3 bases, with 8 bases separating them. The CDR3 runs 14 residues. Germline-derived CDR1 and CDR2 are MNHEY and SMNVEV (reference sequence).

The chain recombines TRBV19 with TRBJ1-5, with TRBD1 identical over 9 bases. Per the germline V gene, CDR1 is LNHDA and CDR2 is SQIVND (reference sequence). The CDR3 spans 15 residues. V lost 6 bases, J lost 1 base, and 4 bases stayed unmatched. Here the CDR3 reads CASRTDRGSNQPQHF. The CDR3 bases are TGTGCCAGTAGGACGGACAGGGGAAGCAATCAGCCCCAGCATTTT.

The CDR3 spells CASRSGGYSPLHF. Here the CDR3 DNA reads TGTGCCAGCAGGTCGGGAGGCTATTCACCCCTCCACTTT. The chain joins TRBV2 to TRBJ1-6; no reliable D call. Germline V gene sequence: CDR1 SNHLY, CDR2 FYNNEI. There are 13 residues in the CDR3. Trimming left V 6 bases short and J 8 bases short, with 11 bases between. Full variable domain (outside the CDR3, taken from reference TRBV2 and TRBJ1-6): EPEVTQTPSHQVTQMGQEVILRCVPISNHLYFYWYRQILGQKVEFLVSFYNNEISEKSEIFDDQFSVERPDGSNFTLKIRSTKLEDSAMYFCASRSGGYSPLHFGNGTRLTVT.

The chain links TRBV5-4 to TRBJ2-3, with 8 bases identical to TRBD2. V lost 4 bases to trimming and J lost 4 bases; unmatched junction nucleotides: 5. Germline CDR1 is SGHNT and CDR2 is YYREEE (reference sequence). The CDR3 contains 14 residues. The DNA of the CDR3 is TGTGCCAGCAGCCTAAAGACTAGCGCAGATACGCAGTATTTT. Encoded protein: CASSLKTSADTQYF.

The rearrangement joins TRBV7-2 to TRBJ2-3; 10 bases map to TRBD2. Per the germline V gene, CDR1 is SGHTA and CDR2 is FQGNSA. The CDR3 covers 16 residues. V shed 0 bases, J shed 3 bases, and the junction held 3 bases outside the gene matches. CDR3: CASSLAGLAMTDTQYF. In DNA form, the CDR3 reads TGTGCCAGCAGCTTAGCGGGACTAGCGATGACAGATACGCAGTATTTT.

This chain joins TRBV4-1 and TRBJ2-5; possible D gene TRBD1, 6 bases. The V end lost 1 base, the J end lost 4 bases, and 10 bases lay between the germline ends. Per germline, CDR1 MGHRA and CDR2 YSYEKL. CDR3 size: 14 residues. CDR3 nucleotide sequence: TGCGCCAGCAGCCAAGGTCAGGGGACAGAGACCCAGTACTTC. Translated, it gives CASSQGQGTETQYF.

The chain uses TRBV27 and TRBJ1-2; D not certain. The V gene lost 3 bases and the J gene lost 4 bases, with 9 bases spanning the gap. Per germline, CDR1 MNHEY and CDR2 SMNVEV (reference sequence). This CDR3 has 13 amino acids. The CDR3 loop is CASSFGVGYGYTF. The CDR3 nucleotides read TGTGCCAGCAGTTTCGGGGTGGGCTATGGCTACACCTTC.

The J gene is TRBJ1-5, the V gene TRBV28; 9 nucleotides line up with TRBD1. The CDR3 is 13 residues long. Germline V lookup: CDR1 MDHEN, CDR2 SYDVKM. The trim removed 6 bases at V and 6 bases at J, leaving 3 bases unmatched. CDR3 residues: CASSDRGSQPQHF. DNA for the CDR3: TGTGCCAGCAGCGACAGGGGGTCTCAGCCCCAGCATTTT.

V usage is TRBV6-5 and J usage is TRBJ1-2, with no clear D. Trimming removed 6 bases at V and 8 bases at J, with 16 bases between. CDR3 length: 13 residues. From germline, CDR1 is MNHEY and CDR2 SVGAGI. CDR3 DNA sequence: TGTGCCAGCAGCAAGGTTCAGACATCGGGCTACACCTTC. Its protein is CASSKVQTSGYTF.

This chain joins TRBV7-9 and TRBJ2-5; 7 nucleotides match TRBD1. The V segment lost 5 bases and the J segment 5 bases; nucleotides outside the gene matches: 11. The germline CDR1 and CDR2 sequences are SEHNR and FQNEAQ (reference sequence). The CDR3 consists of 15 residues. This CDR3 reads CASSKVGTVGETQYF. In DNA form, the CDR3 reads TGTGCCAGCAGCAAGGTTGGGACAGTCGGGGAGACCCAGTACTTC.

The rearrangement joins TRBV2 to TRBJ2-5; 11 bases match TRBD2. The germline CDR1 and CDR2 sequences are SNHLY and FYNNEI. V was pared by 4 bases and J by 5 bases, with 6 bases of the junction left unmatched. This CDR3 comprises 15 residues. The CDR3: CASSVLAGAGETQYF. As DNA, the CDR3 is TGTGCCAGCAGTGTACTAGCGGGGGCGGGGGAGACCCAGTACTTC.

This sequence joins TRBV6-5 and TRBJ1-2; tentatively, D is TRBD1 (5 bases). This CDR3 has 11 amino acids. The V gene's germline CDR1 is MNHEY and CDR2 SVGAGI. V was pared by 6 bases and J by 5 bases, with 7 bases between. The CDR3 nucleotides are TGTGCCAGCAGCAAGGGGTATGGCTACACCTTC. The encoded protein is CASSKGYGYTF.

This chain joins TRBV27 and TRBJ2-5, with 9 bases identical to TRBD1. Germline V gives CDR1 MNHEY, CDR2 SMNVEV (reference sequence). V shed 0 bases, J shed 5 bases, and the junction held 7 bases outside the gene matches. The length of the CDR3 is 16 residues. The CDR3 DNA sequence: TGTGCCAGCAGTTTATCACAGGGACAGGGTGTTGAGACCCAGTACTTC. Its protein product is CASSLSQGQGVETQYF.

The CDR3 DNA follows: TGTGCCAGCAGTGTGACTCGTGGGGGCTACACCTTC. This translates into CASSVTRGGYTF. The chain joins TRBV28 to TRBJ1-2; the D is unclear. The CDR3 loop spans 12 amino acids. Germline CDR1 MDHEN, CDR2 SYDVKM. Trimming pared 5 bases from V and 8 bases from J, leaving 12 bases between.

This clone has just one count. The CDR3: CASTSRAGRPDLTF. CDR3 DNA sequence: TGTGCCAGCACCTCCCGAGCGGGACGCCCCGATCTCACCTTC. The V gene is TRBV6-5, the J gene TRBJ1-2, with D possibly matching TRBD1 (5 bases). The V and J ends lost 7 bases and 13 bases respectively, with 25 bases between them. The germline V gene has CDR1 MNHEY and CDR2 SVGAGI. This CDR3 contains 14 residues.

A word on this clone: In the same sample, other DNA sequences code for this CDR3. This chain uses TRBV5-1 with TRBJ1-5, with 8 bases matching TRBD1. This CDR3 contains 15 residues. With 4 bases clipped from V and 4 bases from J, the junction kept 7 bases outside the gene matches. Germline V lookup: CDR1 SGHRS, CDR2 YFSETQ. The CDR3 is CASSLGTGSNQPQHF. CDR3 DNA sequence: TGCGCCAGCAGCCTAGGGACAGGTTCGAATCAGCCCCAGCATTTT. Using reference TRBV5-1 and TRBJ1-5 for the parts outside the CDR3, the full variable domain is KAGVTQTPRYLIKTRGQQVTLSCSPISGHRSVSWYQQTPGQGLQFLFEYFSETQRNKGNFPGRFSGRQFSNSRSEMNVSTLELGDSALYLCASSLGTGSNQPQHFGDGTRLSIL.

The rearrangement uses TRBV19 and TRBJ1-1; no clear D. Germline V gene data show CDR1 as LNHDA and CDR2 as SQIVND (reference sequence). The length of the CDR3 is 13 residues. V gave up 11 bases and J gave up 2 bases, with 15 bases separating them. The CDR3 reads CASSIGKNTEAFF. The DNA of the CDR3 is TGTGCCTCAAGTATCGGGAAAAACACTGAAGCTTTCTTT.

The chain joins TRBV20-1 to TRBJ1-4; D unresolved. V lost 3 bases and J 7 bases, leaving 12 bases between the germline ends. This CDR3 has 13 residues. Germline CDR1 is DFQATT and CDR2 is SNEGSKA (reference sequence). CDR3 region: CSASMPEGEKLFF. The CDR3 coding sequence is TGCAGTGCTAGTATGCCCGAGGGTGAAAAACTGTTTTTT.

The gene calls are TRBV23-1 and TRBJ1-4; tentative D call: TRBD1 (5 bases). TRBV23-1 qualifies as an ORF whose function is uncertain. The CDR3 sequence is 17 residues long. V gave up 0 bases and J gave up 3 bases, with 14 bases separating them. In DNA form, the CDR3 reads TGCGCCAGCAGTCAATCAACCAGGGAGGGTTCTAATGAAAAACTGTTTTTT. It encodes CASSQSTREGSNEKLFF.

This chain links TRBV10-3 with TRBJ1-1, with no clear D. Trimming cost V 6 bases and J 3 bases, with 11 bases left between them. Germline loops: CDR1 ENHRY, CDR2 SYGVKD. The CDR3 covers 13 residues. CDR3 in amino acids: CAIRYLEDTEAFF. Written as DNA, the CDR3 is TGTGCCATCAGATACCTTGAGGACACTGAAGCTTTCTTT.

The chain combines TRBV11-3 with TRBJ2-3; 11 nucleotides match TRBD1. From germline, CDR1 is SGHNT and CDR2 YENEEA. The V and J ends lost 5 bases and 3 bases, in that order; junction bases with no gene match: 1. The CDR3 is 14 residues long. The CDR3 loop reads CASSRDRGTDTQYF. The CDR3 DNA reads TGTGCCAGCAGCCGGGACAGGGGGACAGATACGCAGTATTTT.

The rearrangement joins TRBV5-4 to TRBJ1-2, with D hard to call. The CDR3 loop spans 14 amino acids. Germline CDR1 SGHNT, CDR2 YYREEE (reference sequence). Deletions cut 0 bases from V and 5 bases from J, with 11 bases between. CDR3 sequence (DNA): TGTGCCAGCAGCTTGGCCCCGGGTCATTATGGCTACACCTTC. Translated: CASSLAPGHYGYTF.